These 32 T cell receptor beta chains were sequenced from one sample in a study of blood T cell repertoires in COVID-19. Sequenced by immunoSEQ multiplex PCR; TCRdb stores in-frame clones only, minus some. Of some 100,000 clones listed, 84% are singletons. Input material: peripheral blood. These receptors all stem from a woman aged 50 to 60 with acute or convalescent COVID-19.

The rearrangement uses TRBV5-1 and TRBJ1-6; 7 bases match TRBD1. Germline CDR1 SGHRS, CDR2 YFSETQ. V was pared by 4 bases and J by 5 bases, with 9 bases of the junction left unmatched. This CDR3 is built from 16 residues. The CDR3 here is CASSPLAQGNNSPLHF. DNA of the CDR3: TGCGCCAGCAGCCCCTTAGCACAGGGGAATAATTCACCCCTCCACTTT.

This chain joins TRBV19 and TRBJ2-5, with D possibly being TRBD2 (7 bases). The CDR3 contains 16 residues. With 6 bases removed from V and 5 bases from J, the gap between germline ends came to 22 bases. Germline V CDR1 and CDR2: LNHDA, SQIVND (reference sequence). CDR3 sequence: CASRPNGGPGRETQYF. CDR3 coding DNA: TGTGCCAGTAGGCCAAACGGGGGGCCTGGCAGGGAGACCCAGTACTTC.

DNA of the CDR3: TGTGCCAGTAGTTCCCGGACAGTAAACTATGGCTACACCTTC. This gives the protein CASSSRTVNYGYTF. J is TRBJ1-2 and V is TRBV19; perhaps TRBD1 as D (6 bases). CDR3 size: 14 residues. Germline V lookup: CDR1 LNHDA, CDR2 SQIVND (reference sequence). The ends were cut back, 5 bases at V and 2 bases at J, with 12 bases in the middle.

The J gene is TRBJ2-1, the V gene TRBV20-1; 10 nucleotides agree with TRBD2. V lost 3 bases and J lost 5; bases outside the gene matches: 7. CDR1 and CDR2 (germline): DFQATT, SNEGSKA (reference sequence). The length of the CDR3 is 15 residues. Here the CDR3 reads CSASDGTSDHNEQFF. The CDR3 bases are TGCAGTGCTAGTGATGGGACTAGCGATCACAATGAGCAGTTCTTC.

The CDR3 sequence: CASSVSGTGGDEQYF. The CDR3 coding sequence is TGTGCCAGCAGCGTCTCCGGGACGGGGGGGGACGAGCAGTACTTC. The chain has TRBV9 and TRBJ2-7, with 8 bases lining up with TRBD2. CDR3 length: 15 residues. Germline loops: CDR1 SGDLS, CDR2 YYNGEE. Trimming at V came to 2 bases and at J to 5 bases, leaving 9 bases not matched to a gene. Looking up the rest from reference TRBV9 and TRBJ2-7 gives the full variable domain: DSGVTQTPKHLITATGQRVTLRCSPRSGDLSVYWYQQSLDQGLQFLIQYYNGEERAKGNILERFSAQQFPDLHSELNLSSLELGDSALYFCASSVSGTGGDEQYFGPGTRLTVT.

This chain uses TRBV5-1 with TRBJ2-3; possibly TRBD1 for D (5 bases). The germline V gene has CDR1 SGHRS and CDR2 YFSETQ. Between the trimmed V and J ends, which lost 4 bases and 3 bases, there was a span of 9 bases. The CDR3 runs 13 residues. CDR3 amino acids: CASSDRQTDTQYF. CDR3 nucleotide sequence: TGCGCCAGCAGCGACCGACAGACAGATACGCAGTATTTT.

This clone appeared a single time. CDR3 loop: CASSIGQFTDTQYF. CDR3 nucleotide sequence: TGTGCCAGTAGTATAGGACAGTTCACAGATACGCAGTATTTT. The chain is built from TRBV19 and TRBJ2-3; a weak D match, TRBD1 (5 bases). This CDR3 contains 14 residues. V lost 1 base and J lost 2, with 7 bases in between. CDR1 LNHDA and CDR2 SQIVND come from the germline V gene (reference sequence).

The CDR3 sequence is CASSRPGGTVIDGGQFF. CDR3 sequence (DNA): TGTGCCAGCAGCCGTCCCGGGGGGACGGTGATCGATGGGGGGCAGTTCTTC. The rearrangement links TRBV5-4 to TRBJ2-1; 7 bases agree with TRBD2. The V gene end was trimmed by 4 bases and the J gene end by 12 bases; junction bases not matched to a gene: 22. This CDR3 is 17 amino acids long. Germline CDR1 reads SGHNT; CDR2 reads YYREEE (reference sequence).

The chain is built from TRBV9 and TRBJ1-2; D is unclear. The germline V and J ends were trimmed by 6 bases and 3 bases, with 15 bases remaining between them. CDR3 length: 14 residues. Germline-derived CDR1 and CDR2 are SGDLS and YYNGEE. CDR3 nucleotide sequence: TGTGCCAGCAACCCTGGCGGCGGCCACTATGGCTACACCTTC. Translated, it gives CASNPGGGHYGYTF.

The chain recombines TRBV10-1 with TRBJ2-2; TRBD1 agrees at 7 bases. This CDR3 has 18 amino acids. Trimming took 6 bases from V and 5 from J; bases not matched to a gene: 18. CDR1 is WNHNN, CDR2 SYGVQD, per germline (reference sequence). The CDR3 region has the DNA TGCGCCAGCAGCGTCGGGACAGAAGACCCCTTGGGGACCGGGGAGCTGTTTTTT. Its protein product is CASSVGTEDPLGTGELFF.

The chain joins TRBV6-6 to TRBJ1-5; 7 bases align to TRBD1. Germline loops: CDR1 MNHNY, CDR2 SVGAGI (reference sequence). This CDR3 contains 15 residues. V trimming: 2 bases; J trimming: 3 bases; junction bases outside the gene matches: 4. CDR3 protein: CASSYGDSYNQPQHF. The CDR3 coding sequence is TGTGCCAGCAGTTACGGGGACAGCTACAATCAGCCCCAGCATTTT.

This chain joins TRBV15 and TRBJ1-4, with 7 bases identical to TRBD1. With V trimmed by 0 bases and J by 0 bases, 13 bases remained unmatched. The germline CDR1 and CDR2 sequences are LNHNV and YYDKDF (reference sequence). CDR3 size: 20 residues. This CDR3 reads CATSRDLRQGLPSTNEKLFF. In DNA form, the CDR3 reads TGTGCCACCAGCAGAGATTTAAGACAGGGTCTCCCTTCAACTAATGAAAAACTGTTTTTT.

The chain employs TRBV5-1 and TRBJ1-6; D perhaps matches TRBD1 (5 bases). The CDR3 covers 16 residues. Per germline, CDR1 SGHRS and CDR2 YFSETQ. V lost 5 bases and J lost 3, with 15 bases in between. The CDR3 DNA sequence: TGCGCCAGCAGACCTACCCAAAGGGGCTATAATTCACCCCTCCACTTT. This gives the protein CASRPTQRGYNSPLHF.

This clone was seen a single time. Sequence at one end of the junction differs from germline and may be a read error. The chain is built from TRBV25-1 and TRBJ1-2; D perhaps matches TRBD1 (6 bases). This CDR3 contains 11 residues. Germline values: CDR1 MGHDK, CDR2 SYGVNS. CDR3 residues: CASSDRGNPHF. CDR3 in DNA: TGTGCCAGCAGTGACAGGGGAAACCCACACTTC.

J is TRBJ2-3 and V is TRBV5-1, with TRBD2 matching over 7 bases. V gave up 0 bases and J gave up 4 bases; unmatched junction bases: 11. Germline V gene data show CDR1 as SGHRS and CDR2 as YFSETQ. This CDR3 has 17 amino acids. CDR3 loop: CASSLGNYGGMADTQYF. CDR3 in DNA: TGCGCCAGCAGCTTGGGAAACTACGGGGGGATGGCAGATACGCAGTATTTT.

The gene calls are TRBV9 and TRBJ1-6, with 10 bases matching TRBD1. In germline, CDR1 is SGDLS, CDR2 YYNGEE. With 4 bases clipped from V and 7 bases from J, the junction kept 11 bases outside the gene matches. The CDR3 sequence is 17 residues long. CDR3 DNA sequence: TGTGCCAGCAGCTCGCACCCGGGACAGGGGATGAATTCACCCCTCCACTTT. Amino acids: CASSSHPGQGMNSPLHF.

This CDR3 reads CAIKGQLQETQYF. As DNA, the CDR3 is TGTGCCATCAAAGGACAGTTGCAAGAGACCCAGTACTTC. The genes are TRBV10-3 and TRBJ2-5; D possibly corresponds to TRBD1 (6 bases). The V gene lost 7 bases and the J gene lost 2 bases, with 11 bases spanning the gap. The CDR3 runs 13 residues. Germline loops: CDR1 ENHRY, CDR2 SYGVKD.

CDR3 bases: TGTGCCAGAAGCTTGGGGACAGACGCGAACACCGGGGAGCTGTTTTTT. This encodes CARSLGTDANTGELFF. The V and J genes are TRBV5-3 and TRBJ2-2, with D maybe TRBD1 (6 bases). TRBV5-3 is treated as an ORF (open reading frame) with a function not yet certain. The CDR3 sequence is 16 residues long. The germline V and J ends were trimmed by 0 bases and 0 bases, with 9 bases remaining between them.

CDR3: CATRTGTGGYDQPQHF. For the CDR3, the DNA is TGTGCCACCCGAACCGGGACAGGGGGCTACGATCAGCCCCAGCATTTT. The rearrangement uses TRBV24-1 and TRBJ1-5, with 12 positions matching TRBD1. J lost 5 bases, V lost 9 bases, and 10 bases had no gene match. Germline assignment: CDR1 KGHDR and CDR2 SFDVKD. The CDR3 contains 16 residues.

The rearrangement joins TRBV5-1 to TRBJ1-1; 9 bases map to TRBD1. V lost 0 bases and J lost 4; bases outside the gene matches: 7. The CDR3 runs to 16 residues. Germline values: CDR1 SGHRS, CDR2 YFSETQ. Written as DNA, the CDR3 is TGCGCCAGCAGCTTGGCCACAGGGGGCAGGGGCACTGAAGCTTTCTTT. It codes for CASSLATGGRGTEAFF.

This chain's CDR3 is CASSVDRGAYNEQFF. CDR3 in DNA: TGTGCCAGCAGTGTCGACAGGGGGGCCTACAATGAGCAGTTCTTC. V gene TRBV25-1 combines with J gene TRBJ2-1; 9 positions match TRBD1. Germline V gives CDR1 MGHDK, CDR2 SYGVNS. This CDR3 region has 15 residues. V lost 4 bases to trimming and J lost 2 bases; unmatched junction nucleotides: 3.

The gene calls are TRBV4-1 and TRBJ1-4; D perhaps matches TRBD1 (5 bases). The V gene lost 3 bases and the J gene lost 5 bases, with 16 bases spanning the gap. This CDR3 is built from 16 residues. The germline gives CDR1 MGHRA, CDR2 YSYEKL. The CDR3 sequence: CASSQTTGTGNEKLFF. Written as DNA, the CDR3 is TGCGCCAGCAGCCAGACGACCGGGACTGGAAATGAAAAACTGTTTTTT.

This rearrangement joins TRBV30 to TRBJ1-5; 7 bases agree with TRBD1. Trimming took 1 base from V and 7 from J; bases not matched to a gene: 4. Per germline, CDR1 GTSNPN and CDR2 SVGIG (reference sequence). This CDR3 is built from 13 residues. CDR3 sequence (DNA): TGTGCCTGGAGTGGTCAGGGGGGACAGCCCCAGCATTTT. Protein product: CAWSGQGGQPQHF.

V gene TRBV5-1 combines with J gene TRBJ2-1, with TRBD2 matching 12 bases. V trimming: 8 bases; J trimming: 9 bases; junction bases outside the gene matches: 12. This CDR3 region has 15 residues. Germline lookup yields CDR1 SGHRS and CDR2 YFSETQ. As DNA, the CDR3 is TGCGCCAGTCGACCAACTAGCGGGGGGTCAGGTGAGCAGTTCTTC. It translates to CASRPTSGGSGEQFF.

In the case of this clone: This sample includes further DNA sequences coding for the same CDR3. V usage is TRBV30 and J usage is TRBJ1-5; TRBD1 might be the D (6 bases). Trimming removed 3 bases from V and 4 bases from J, with 10 bases in between. CDR1 is GTSNPN, CDR2 SVGIG, per germline (reference sequence). This CDR3 is 13 amino acids long. The CDR3 region has the DNA TGTGCCTGGAGCCCCCAGGGGAATCAGCCCCAGCATTTT. It specifies CAWSPQGNQPQHF.

The rearrangement links TRBV7-9 to TRBJ2-3; TRBD2 aligns across 14 bases. CDR3 length: 17 residues. The germline V gene has CDR1 SEHNR and CDR2 FQNEAQ (reference sequence). V trimming: 5 bases; J trimming: 6 bases; junction bases outside the gene matches: 10. The CDR3 loop is CASSLWGTSGGVDTQYF. The CDR3 DNA sequence: TGTGCCAGCAGCCTGTGGGGGACTAGCGGGGGTGTGGATACGCAGTATTTT.

As regards this clone: The same CDR3 arises from other DNA sequences in this sample as well. V is TRBV6-5 and J is TRBJ1-3; D remains ambiguous. V lost 2 bases and J 0 bases, leaving 5 bases between the germline ends. CDR1 and CDR2 (germline): MNHEY, SVGAGI. The CDR3 covers 14 residues. The CDR3 sequence is CASSYGLSGNTIYF. The CDR3 bases are TGTGCCAGCAGTTACGGCCTCTCTGGAAACACCATATATTTT.

This clone was seen only once. The V and J genes are TRBV28 and TRBJ1-6; D call uncertain. Germline V gene data show CDR1 as MDHEN and CDR2 as SYDVKM. Between the trimmed V and J ends, which lost 2 bases and 8 bases, there was a span of 7 bases. The CDR3 spans 13 residues. DNA for the CDR3: TGTGCCAGCAGTTTACCTATTTATTCACCCCTCCACTTT. Protein product: CASSLPIYSPLHF.

CDR3 nucleotide sequence: TGTGCCATCAGTTCCGGAGACTATGGCTACACCTTC. Translation gives CAISSGDYGYTF. The chain links TRBV10-3 to TRBJ1-2; D is uncertain. Germline V CDR1 and CDR2: ENHRY, SYGVKD. This CDR3 contains 12 residues. V lost 5 bases and J lost 3, with 7 bases in between.

V and J are TRBV11-2 and TRBJ1-6, with 12 bases identical to TRBD1. The CDR3 runs to 19 residues. In germline, CDR1 is SGHAT, CDR2 FQNNGV. J lost 2 bases, V lost 1 base, and 6 bases had no gene match. The CDR3 reads CASSLVGQGAIPYNSPLHF. The CDR3 DNA sequence: TGTGCCAGCAGCTTAGTGGGACAGGGGGCAATCCCCTATAATTCACCCCTCCACTTT.

This clone has only one observation. This chain links TRBV19 with TRBJ1-2, with D unresolved. V was pared by 5 bases and J by 3 bases, with 13 bases between. The germline gives CDR1 LNHDA, CDR2 SQIVND (reference sequence). This CDR3 spans 14 amino acids. The CDR3 nucleotides read TGTGCCAGTAGTCCGCCCCCAGGATACTATGGCTACACCTTC. This encodes CASSPPPGYYGYTF.

The V call is TRBV5-1, the J call TRBJ1-1; 7 bases are a match to TRBD1. CDR1 and CDR2 (germline): SGHRS, YFSETQ. V was pared by 1 base and J by 4 bases, with 7 bases of the junction left unmatched. The CDR3 covers 15 residues. The CDR3 loop reads CASSLTGARGTEAFF. The CDR3 DNA reads TGCGCCAGCAGCTTGACAGGGGCCCGGGGCACTGAAGCTTTCTTT.